The clone carrying this T cell receptor (beta chain) was detected once. The data are from a study of T cell changes during pregnancy in multiple sclerosis. Trimming left V 5 bases short and J 10 bases short, with 12 bases between. The length of the CDR3 is 13 residues. Germline CDR1 is MNHEY and CDR2 is SMNVEV (reference sequence). Assay used: immunoSEQ multiplex PCR; TCRdb lists only in-frame clones, some missing. The repertoire holds fewer than 70,000 clones, 80% to 95% seen once, with approximately 3% in the top ten. The source was CD8+ T cells from peripheral blood mononuclear cells, collected in the third trimester of pregnancy. This receptor was obtained from a female donor in good health, enrolled as a control in a pregnancy study. The chain recombines TRBV27 with TRBJ1-6; maybe TRBD1 (6 bases). CDR3 loop: CASSESRGSPLHF. The CDR3 nucleotides are TGTGCCAGCAGTGAAAGCAGGGGATCACCCCTCCACTTT.